The 23 T cell receptor beta chains presented below share a single source sample, sequenced in a study of low-dose radiotherapy and immunotherapy resistance in tumors. As to time point: before trial treatment. TRAV- and TRBV-specific primers, spanning alpha and beta chains, primed first-strand cDNA. Amplification of TCRs used a constant-region primer and V-primer adapter for around 19 PCR cycles. TCRdb re-derived calls from the reads in MiXCR, one entry per CDR3 protein. The data contain tens of thousands of distinct CDR3 sequences, approximately 20% of them singletons. The sample was PBMCs, taken before treatment. These TCRs come from a male donor with prostate cancer.

The table lists this clonotype with many counts. This chain connects TRBV9 to TRBJ1-1; tentative D call: TRBD1 (5 bases). Germline V gives CDR1 SGDLS, CDR2 YYNGEE. This CDR3 is 13 amino acids long. V was clipped by 5 bases and J by 1 base, with 9 bases between them. CDR3 sequence: CASSLDTNTEAFF. DNA for the CDR3: TGTGCCAGCAGTTTGGACACGAACACTGAAGCTTTCTTT.

Note on this clonotype: A far larger clone is a single base away, which makes a read error likely. Lacking the conserved final phenylalanine or tryptophan, this CDR3 likely reflects a read error. This chain joins TRBV6-6 and TRBJ1-1, with D possibly being TRBD1 (5 bases). The CDR3 is 14 amino acids. Germline CDR1 is MNHNY and CDR2 is SVGAGI (reference sequence). The V and J ends lost 5 bases and 1 base respectively, with 11 bases between them. Written as DNA, the CDR3 is TGTGCCAGCAGTGGCTTCGGGGGGAACACTGAAGCTTTCCTT. Translating gives CASSGFGGNTEAFL.

This clonotype was recorded many times. The chain has TRBV7-2 and TRBJ2-2; TRBD1 matches 9 bases. Germline-derived CDR1 and CDR2 are SGHTA and FQGNSA. The CDR3 totals 15 residues. V was clipped by 6 bases and J by 5 bases; unmatched bases: 7. The CDR3 sequence is CASRPGQGLTGELFF. In DNA form, the CDR3 reads TGTGCCAGCAGACCGGGACAGGGTTTAACCGGGGAGCTGTTTTTT.

As concerns this clonotype: A far larger clone is off by one base, so a read error is likely. The rearrangement uses TRBV6-5 and TRBJ2-1; no firm D call. V lost 0 bases and J lost 10, with 19 bases in between. Germline CDR1 and CDR2: MNHEY and SVGAGI. This CDR3 has 16 amino acids. The CDR3, as DNA: TGTGCCAGCAGTTACTCGAAGGCAGGCGATACCTACGAGCAGTTCTTC. It yields the protein CASSYSKAGDTYEQFF.

This clonotype was counted only a few times. The chain carries TRBV20-1 and TRBJ2-4, with D maybe TRBD1 (6 bases). Trimming left V 5 bases short and J 0 bases short, with 14 bases between. Germline V lookup: CDR1 DFQATT, CDR2 SNEGSKA (reference sequence). The length of the CDR3 is 15 residues. In nucleotides, the CDR3 is TGCAGTGCTCATCCGGGACAACTAGCCAAAAACATTCAGTACTTC. It translates to CSAHPGQLAKNIQYF.

This clonotype was seen many times. This CDR3 reads CASSRDNSYEQYF. The CDR3 DNA sequence: TGTGCCAGCAGCCGTGACAATTCCTACGAGCAGTACTTC. The chain employs TRBV7-9 and TRBJ2-7; D not resolved. The CDR3 consists of 13 residues. Trimming stripped 5 bases from V and 1 base from J, with 9 bases between. Germline V gene lookup returns CDR1 SEHNR and CDR2 FQNEAQ (reference sequence). The full variable domain, completed using reference TRBV7-9 and TRBJ2-7, is DTGVSQNPRHKITKRGQNVTFRCDPISEHNRLYWYRQTLGQGPEFLTYFQNEAQLEKSRLLSDRFSAERPKGSFSTLEIQRTEQGDSAMYLCASSRDNSYEQYFGPGTRLTVT.

The chain employs TRBV20-1 and TRBJ2-7, with 15 bases that match TRBD2. The germline V gene encodes CDR1 DFQATT and CDR2 SNEGSKA (reference sequence). J gave up 4 bases and V 6 bases, and 7 bases lay outside the gene matches. This CDR3 is built from 15 residues. CDR3: CSAERTSGREYEQYF. The CDR3 nucleotides read TGCAGTGCCGAAAGGACTAGCGGGAGGGAGTACGAGCAGTACTTC.

As to this clonotype: A read error is possible here, since a much larger clone lies one base away. Since no conserved phenylalanine or tryptophan closes the CDR3, a read error is the likely cause. J is TRBJ2-7 and V is TRBV6-1; tentatively, D is TRBD2 (6 bases). The CDR3 totals 14 residues. Germline V gives CDR1 MNHNS, CDR2 SASEGT. V was clipped by 8 bases and J by 4 bases, with 18 bases between them. CDR3 DNA: TGTGCCAGCTCCAGACCTCTAGCGATGTACGAGCAGTACTTA. Residues: CASSRPLAMYEQYL.

This clonotype was counted ten times or more. The rearrangement uses TRBV20-1 and TRBJ2-4; D is perhaps TRBD1 (6 bases). The V gene's germline CDR1 is DFQATT and CDR2 SNEGSKA (reference sequence). The V end was cut by 3 bases, the J end by 4 bases, with 16 bases between. This CDR3 comprises 15 residues. The DNA of the CDR3 is TGCAGTGCTAGGGATGGGACACAAGCAAAAAACATTCAGTACTTC. Its translation: CSARDGTQAKNIQYF.

This clonotype was recorded at least ten times. The CDR3 nucleotides read TGTGCCAGCAGTGACTCGACGGGGGCCACAGATACGCAGTATTTT. It specifies CASSDSTGATDTQYF. The chain combines TRBV6-4 with TRBJ2-3, with D possibly being TRBD1 or TRBD2 (6 bases each). There are 15 residues in the CDR3. V lost 0 bases to trimming and J lost 2 bases, with 9 bases between them. CDR1 MRHNA and CDR2 SNTAGT come from the germline V gene.

V is TRBV5-5 and J is TRBJ2-3; D unclear. This CDR3 comprises 15 residues. The ends were cut back, 0 bases at V and 0 bases at J, with 8 bases in the middle. Germline assignment: CDR1 SGHKS and CDR2 YYEKEE (reference sequence). CDR3 loop: CASSLGALSTDTQYF. In DNA, the CDR3 is TGTGCCAGCAGCTTGGGGGCACTCAGCACAGATACGCAGTATTTT.

The chain couples TRBV6-8 to TRBJ2-7; 9 bases fit TRBD1. The CDR3 is made up of 13 amino acids. V lost 6 bases and J lost 4; bases outside the gene matches: 4. Germline loops: CDR1 MNHGY, CDR2 SAAAGT. CDR3 residues: CASRQGTGYEQYF. The DNA of the CDR3 is TGTGCCAGCAGACAAGGGACAGGGTACGAGCAGTACTTC.

This clonotype was counted many times. An end of the junction does not agree with germline; a read error may underlie this. V and J are TRBV4-1 and TRBJ2-3; maybe TRBD2 (6 bases). Germline V lookup: CDR1 MGHRA, CDR2 YSYEKL. The CDR3 contains 17 residues. CDR3 amino acids: CASSQAVGSGLPDTQYF. DNA for the CDR3: TGTGCCAGCAGCCAGGCAGTAGGTAGCGGCCTACCAGATACGCAGTATTTT.

With respect to this clonotype: This likely traces to a read error, being one base from a far larger clone. J is TRBJ2-4 and V is TRBV5-8, with 14 nucleotides matching TRBD2. CDR3 length equals 16 residues. CDR1 is SGHTS, CDR2 YDEGEE, per germline. DNA of the CDR3: TGTGTCAGCAGCGGGACTAGCGGGAGCGTGGGAAACATTCAGTACTTC. This gives the protein CVSSGTSGSVGNIQYF.

This clonotype was recorded at least ten times. The chain employs TRBV7-2 and TRBJ2-1; no reliable D call. V was cut by 4 bases and J by 5 bases, with 3 bases left in between. The germline V gene has CDR1 SGHTA and CDR2 FQGNSA. CDR3 length: 11 residues. In DNA, the CDR3 is TGTGCCAGCAGCTACCACAATGAGCAGTTCTTC. As protein: CASSYHNEQFF.

This clonotype was picked up many times. The chain combines TRBV10-3 with TRBJ2-3; D might be TRBD1 or TRBD2, each matching 6 bases. Germline CDR1 reads ENHRY; CDR2 reads SYGVKD. The CDR3 is 14 amino acids. Trimming took off 3 bases at V and 5 bases at J, with 12 bases between the two ends. This chain's CDR3 is CAISDSRGQDTQYF. CDR3 bases: TGTGCCATCAGTGACTCACGGGGGCAAGATACGCAGTATTTT.

This clonotype was detected many times. V is TRBV10-3 and J is TRBJ2-1, with 7 positions matching TRBD2. This CDR3 spans 19 amino acids. The trim removed 4 bases at V and 0 bases at J, leaving 15 bases unmatched. From germline, CDR1 is ENHRY and CDR2 SYGVKD. The CDR3 nucleotides are TGTGCCATCAGTGGTGTACCTGACTCGCGGGGGTCCTCCTACAATGAGCAGTTCTTC. Its protein product is CAISGVPDSRGSSYNEQFF.

Of note for this clonotype: Given a far larger clone just one base away, this is likely a sequencing read error. The CDR3, as DNA: TGTGCCAGCAGCAAGGGACTAGCGGGAGCGGCCTACAATGAGCAGTACTTC. Amino acid sequence: CASSKGLAGAAYNEQYF. The rearrangement joins TRBV5-4 to TRBJ2-7, with 14 bases fitting TRBD2. CDR1 and CDR2 from the germline V gene are SGHNT and YYREEE (reference sequence). V gave up 4 bases and J gave up 7 bases; unmatched junction bases: 13. The CDR3 consists of 17 residues.

This clonotype was seen many times. The V call is TRBV30, the J call TRBJ2-5, with TRBD2 matching over 7 bases. The germline V gene has CDR1 GTSNPN and CDR2 SVGIG (reference sequence). Trimming took 4 bases from V and 5 from J; bases not matched to a gene: 10. The CDR3 consists of 14 residues. In nucleotides, the CDR3 is TGTGCCTGGAAATTCGGCGGGAGAGGGGAGACCCAGTACTTC. It translates to CAWKFGGRGETQYF. Looking up the rest from reference TRBV30 and TRBJ2-5 gives the full variable domain: SQTIHQWPATLVQPVGSPLSLECTVEGTSNPNLYWYRQAAGRGLQLLFYSVGIGQISSEVPQNLSASRPQDRQFILSSKKLLLSDSGFYLCAWKFGGRGETQYFGPGTRLLVL.

This clonotype was seen ten or more times. The V and J genes are TRBV12-3 or TRBV12-4 and TRBJ2-3; 10 nucleotides agree with TRBD2. The length of the CDR3 is 15 residues. V lost 6 bases and J lost 6; bases outside the gene matches: 9. Written as DNA, the CDR3 is TGTGCCAGCAGGCCGCCCGGACTAGCGGCGGATACGCAGTATTTT. Its translation is CASRPPGLAADTQYF.

This clonotype was detected ten times or more. In DNA, the CDR3 is TGTGCCAGCAGCTTCGCCACCGGGGAGCTGTTTTTT. It encodes CASSFATGELFF. The chain employs TRBV7-9 and TRBJ2-2; D gene uncertain. Germline CDR1 SEHNR, CDR2 FQNEAQ (reference sequence). The germline V and J ends were trimmed by 3 bases and 4 bases, with 3 bases remaining between them. This CDR3 spans 12 amino acids.

This clonotype was counted ten times or more. V gene TRBV6-5 combines with J gene TRBJ1-6; D remains unclear. Germline values: CDR1 MNHEY, CDR2 SVGAGI. This CDR3 is 18 amino acids long. Deletions cut 5 bases from V and 3 bases from J, with 20 bases between. Written as DNA, the CDR3 is TGTGCCAGCAGTCAGAAGAGAGGCAGTTCGAACTATAATTCACCCCTCCACTTT. Protein sequence: CASSQKRGSSNYNSPLHF.

In its sample, this clonotype was seen many times. The rearrangement links TRBV10-2 to TRBJ1-2; D unresolved. Trimming pared 0 bases from V and 8 bases from J, leaving 10 bases between. CDR3 length equals 13 residues. In germline, CDR1 is WSHSY, CDR2 SAAADI. The CDR3 DNA reads TGCGCCAGCAGTGAGTCGAAGCCCCGGGGCTACACCTTC. Translated: CASSESKPRGYTF.